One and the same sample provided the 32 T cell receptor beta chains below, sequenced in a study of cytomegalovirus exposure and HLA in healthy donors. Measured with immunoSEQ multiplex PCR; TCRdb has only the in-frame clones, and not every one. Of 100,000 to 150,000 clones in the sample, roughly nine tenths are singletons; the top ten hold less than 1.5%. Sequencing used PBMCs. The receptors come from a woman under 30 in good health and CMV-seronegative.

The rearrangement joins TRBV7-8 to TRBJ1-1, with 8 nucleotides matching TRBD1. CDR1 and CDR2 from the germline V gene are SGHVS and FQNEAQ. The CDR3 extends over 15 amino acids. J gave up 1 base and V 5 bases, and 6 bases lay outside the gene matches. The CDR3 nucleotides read TGTGCCAGCAGCCACCTGGACAGGGCGAACACTGAAGCTTTCTTT. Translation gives CASSHLDRANTEAFF.

CDR3 sequence reads: CASSRDTGETEAFF. CDR3 nucleotides: TGCGCCAGCAGCAGAGACACAGGGGAAACTGAAGCTTTCTTT. The J gene is TRBJ1-1, the V gene TRBV5-1, with 7 bases that match TRBD1. Looked up from germline, CDR1 is SGHRS and CDR2 is YFSETQ. The CDR3 consists of 14 residues. Germline trimming cut 4 bases from V and 5 bases from J; bases unmatched to any gene: 8.

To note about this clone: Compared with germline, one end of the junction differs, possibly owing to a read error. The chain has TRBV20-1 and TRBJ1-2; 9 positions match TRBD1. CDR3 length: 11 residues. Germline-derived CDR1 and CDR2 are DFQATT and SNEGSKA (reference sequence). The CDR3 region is CSASPWTGASF. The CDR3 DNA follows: TGCAGTGCTAGCCCCTGGACAGGGGCTTCCTTC.

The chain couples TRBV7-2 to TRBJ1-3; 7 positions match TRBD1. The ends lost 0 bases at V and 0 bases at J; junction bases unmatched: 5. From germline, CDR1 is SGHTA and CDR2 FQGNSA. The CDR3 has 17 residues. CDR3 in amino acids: CASSLATGANSGNTIYF. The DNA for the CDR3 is TGTGCCAGCAGCTTAGCCACAGGGGCGAACTCTGGAAACACCATATATTTT.

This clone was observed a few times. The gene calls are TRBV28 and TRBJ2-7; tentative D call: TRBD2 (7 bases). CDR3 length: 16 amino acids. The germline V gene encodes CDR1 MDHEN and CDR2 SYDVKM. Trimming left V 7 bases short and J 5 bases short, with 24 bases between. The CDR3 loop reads CASILRPAGGLHEQYF. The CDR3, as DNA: TGTGCCAGCATCCTACGGCCGGCCGGGGGGCTGCACGAGCAGTACTTC.

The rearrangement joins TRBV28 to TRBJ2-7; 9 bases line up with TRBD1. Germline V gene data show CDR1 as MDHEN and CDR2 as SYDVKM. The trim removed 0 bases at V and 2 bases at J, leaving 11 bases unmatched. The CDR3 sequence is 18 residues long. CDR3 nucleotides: TGTGCCAGCAGTTTATGGCTTAATGCCGGACAGGGGACCTACGAGCAGTACTTC. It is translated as CASSLWLNAGQGTYEQYF.

The CDR3 bases are TGTGCCAGCACCGCCGGACAGGGAAACACTGAAGCTTTCTTT. The encoded protein is CASTAGQGNTEAFF. The V gene is TRBV9, the J gene TRBJ1-1; the match to TRBD1 covers 8 bases. V dropped 6 bases and J dropped 2; count of bases not matched to a gene: 6. CDR3 size: 14 residues. In germline, CDR1 is SGDLS, CDR2 YYNGEE.

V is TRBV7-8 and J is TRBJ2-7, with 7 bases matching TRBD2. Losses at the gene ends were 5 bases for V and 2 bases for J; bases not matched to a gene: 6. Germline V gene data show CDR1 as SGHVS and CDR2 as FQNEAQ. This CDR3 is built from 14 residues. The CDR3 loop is CASSPGGAPYEQYF. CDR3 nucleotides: TGTGCCAGCAGCCCGGGAGGAGCCCCCTACGAGCAGTACTTC.

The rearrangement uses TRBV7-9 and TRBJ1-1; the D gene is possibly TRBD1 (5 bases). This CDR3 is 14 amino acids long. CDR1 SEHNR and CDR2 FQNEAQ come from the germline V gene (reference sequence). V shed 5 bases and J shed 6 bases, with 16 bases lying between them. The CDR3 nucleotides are TGTGCCAGCAGCATCACGGGGGGTTCCGCTGAAGCTTTCTTT. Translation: CASSITGGSAEAFF.

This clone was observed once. The CDR3 region is CASSHGPRGLEQYF. Written as DNA, the CDR3 is TGCGCCAGCAGTCACGGACCCAGAGGGCTCGAGCAGTACTTC. The chain has TRBV10-1 and TRBJ2-7, with a weak D call TRBD2 (5 bases). The CDR3 length is 14 residues. The germline V and J ends were trimmed by 5 bases and 6 bases, with 17 bases remaining between them. Germline assignment: CDR1 WNHNN and CDR2 SYGVQD (reference sequence).

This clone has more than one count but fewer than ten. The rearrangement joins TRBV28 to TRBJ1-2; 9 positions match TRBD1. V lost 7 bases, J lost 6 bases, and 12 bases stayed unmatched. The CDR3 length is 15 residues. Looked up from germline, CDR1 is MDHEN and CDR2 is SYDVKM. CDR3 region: CASTPGQGKIHGYTF. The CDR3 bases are TGTGCCAGCACGCCGGGACAGGGAAAGATTCATGGCTACACCTTC.

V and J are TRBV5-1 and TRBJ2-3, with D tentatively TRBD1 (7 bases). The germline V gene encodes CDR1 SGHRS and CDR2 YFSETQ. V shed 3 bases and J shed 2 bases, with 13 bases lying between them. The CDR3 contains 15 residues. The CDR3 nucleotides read TGCGCCAGCAGCTCGACAGGGACTTTCACAGATACGCAGTATTTT. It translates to CASSSTGTFTDTQYF.

CDR3 loop: CASSPGQEGSPLHF. Here the CDR3 DNA reads TGTGCCAGCAGCCCGGGACAGGAGGGTTCACCCCTCCACTTT. The gene calls are TRBV14 and TRBJ1-6; 8 bases match TRBD1. V lost 4 bases, J lost 9 bases, and 5 bases stayed unmatched. The germline gives CDR1 SGHDN, CDR2 FVKESK. The CDR3 totals 14 residues.

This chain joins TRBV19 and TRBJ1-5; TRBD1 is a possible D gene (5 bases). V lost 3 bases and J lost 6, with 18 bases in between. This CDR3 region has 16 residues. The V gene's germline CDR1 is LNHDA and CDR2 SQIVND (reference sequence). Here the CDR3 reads CASSIVTGGESQPQHF. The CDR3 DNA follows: TGTGCCAGTAGTATTGTAACGGGGGGGGAAAGTCAGCCCCAGCATTTT.

The DNA of the CDR3 is TGTGCCAGCGGACCGATCGGGAACTCTGGAAACACCATATATTTT. It encodes CASGPIGNSGNTIYF. This chain connects TRBV7-8 to TRBJ1-3; no firm D call. CDR1 SGHVS and CDR2 FQNEAQ come from the germline V gene. The CDR3 is made up of 15 amino acids. The V end was cut by 8 bases, the J end by 0 bases, with 14 bases between.

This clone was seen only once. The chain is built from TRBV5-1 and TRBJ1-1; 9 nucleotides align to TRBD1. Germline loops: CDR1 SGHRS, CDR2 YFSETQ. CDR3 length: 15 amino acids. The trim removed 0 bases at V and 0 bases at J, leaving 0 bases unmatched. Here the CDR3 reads CASSLGDRVNTEAFF. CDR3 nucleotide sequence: TGCGCCAGCAGCTTGGGGGACAGGGTGAACACTGAAGCTTTCTTT.

The CDR3 sequence: CASSFATGGHYNEQFF. The CDR3 DNA sequence: TGTGCCAGCAGCTTCGCGACAGGGGGCCACTACAATGAGCAGTTCTTC. This sequence joins TRBV7-8 and TRBJ2-1, with TRBD1 matching over 10 bases. V was clipped by 3 bases and J by 3 bases; unmatched bases: 5. The CDR3 is made up of 16 amino acids. CDR1 is SGHVS and CDR2 is FQNEAQ in the germline V gene.

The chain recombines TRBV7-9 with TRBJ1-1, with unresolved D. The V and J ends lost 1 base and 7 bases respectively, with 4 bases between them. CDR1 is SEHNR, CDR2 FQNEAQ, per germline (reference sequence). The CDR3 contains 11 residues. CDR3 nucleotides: TGTGCCAGCAGCTTAGGGCTTGAAGCTTTCTTT. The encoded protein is CASSLGLEAFF.

CDR3 sequence (DNA): TGTGCCAGCAGTGGGTCGGACAGCCTTTCCTACGAGCAGTACTTC. This translates into CASSGSDSLSYEQYF. The chain is built from TRBV28 and TRBJ2-7; a possible D gene is TRBD1 (6 bases). Trimming shortened V by 5 bases and J by 1 base, and 15 bases separated the two germline ends. Per germline, CDR1 MDHEN and CDR2 SYDVKM. There are 15 residues in the CDR3. Based on the CDR3 plus reference TRBV28 and TRBJ2-7, the full variable domain is DVKVTQSSRYLVKRTGEKVFLECVQDMDHENMFWYRQDPGLGLRLIYFSYDVKMKEKGDIPEGYSVSREKKERFSLILESASTNQTSMYLCASSGSDSLSYEQYFGPGTRLTVT.

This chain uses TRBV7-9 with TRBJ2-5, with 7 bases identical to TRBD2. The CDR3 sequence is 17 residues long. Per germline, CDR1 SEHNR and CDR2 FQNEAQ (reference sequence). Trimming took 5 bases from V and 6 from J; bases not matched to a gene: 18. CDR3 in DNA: TGTGCCAGCAGCCCAAGGGACGGTATGACTAGCCATCAGACCCAGTACTTC. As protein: CASSPRDGMTSHQTQYF.

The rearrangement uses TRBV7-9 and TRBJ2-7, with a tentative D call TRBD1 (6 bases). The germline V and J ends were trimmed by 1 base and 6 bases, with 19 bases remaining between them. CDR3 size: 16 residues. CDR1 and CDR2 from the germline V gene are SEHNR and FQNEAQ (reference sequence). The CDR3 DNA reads TGTGCCAGCAGCTTAGGGACCTCAGGGGTGCAGGCCGAGCAGTACTTC. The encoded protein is CASSLGTSGVQAEQYF.

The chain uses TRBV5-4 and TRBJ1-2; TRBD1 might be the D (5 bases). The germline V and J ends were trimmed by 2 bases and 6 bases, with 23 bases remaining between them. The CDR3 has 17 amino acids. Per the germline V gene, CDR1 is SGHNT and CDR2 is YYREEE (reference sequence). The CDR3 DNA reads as TGTGCCAGCAGCTTTTTTTTCCCGGACATCTCCTGGAATGGCTACACCTTC. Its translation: CASSFFFPDISWNGYTF.

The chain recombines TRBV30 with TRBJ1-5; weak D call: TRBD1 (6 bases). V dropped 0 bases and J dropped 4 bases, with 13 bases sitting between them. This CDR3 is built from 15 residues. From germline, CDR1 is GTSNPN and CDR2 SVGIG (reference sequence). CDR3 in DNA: TGTGCCTGGAGTGTGCCAGGGGTCTATAATCAGCCCCAGCATTTT. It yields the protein CAWSVPGVYNQPQHF. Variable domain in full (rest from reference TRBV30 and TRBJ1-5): SQTIHQWPATLVQPVGSPLSLECTVEGTSNPNLYWYRQAAGRGLQLLFYSVGIGQISSEVPQNLSASRPQDRQFILSSKKLLLSDSGFYLCAWSVPGVYNQPQHFGDGTRLSIL.

The CDR3 DNA sequence: TGTGCCAGCGAATCGGGACAGGGGGCGGGTGGCTACACCTTC. Protein product: CASESGQGAGGYTF. This sequence joins TRBV6-1 and TRBJ1-2, with 12 nucleotides matching TRBD1. This CDR3 comprises 14 residues. CDR1 is MNHNS, CDR2 SASEGT, per germline. The trim removed 8 bases at V and 7 bases at J, leaving 8 bases unmatched.

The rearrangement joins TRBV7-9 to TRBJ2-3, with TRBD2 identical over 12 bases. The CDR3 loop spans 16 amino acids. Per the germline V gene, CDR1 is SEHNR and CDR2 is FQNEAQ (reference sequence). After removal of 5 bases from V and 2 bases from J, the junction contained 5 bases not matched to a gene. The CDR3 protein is CASSTTSGSNTDTQYF. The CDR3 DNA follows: TGTGCCAGCAGCACGACTAGCGGGAGTAACACAGATACGCAGTATTTT. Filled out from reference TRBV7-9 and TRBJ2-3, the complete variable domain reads DTGVSQNPRHKITKRGQNVTFRCDPISEHNRLYWYRQTLGQGPEFLTYFQNEAQLEKSRLLSDRFSAERPKGSFSTLEIQRTEQGDSAMYLCASSTTSGSNTDTQYFGPGTRLTVL.

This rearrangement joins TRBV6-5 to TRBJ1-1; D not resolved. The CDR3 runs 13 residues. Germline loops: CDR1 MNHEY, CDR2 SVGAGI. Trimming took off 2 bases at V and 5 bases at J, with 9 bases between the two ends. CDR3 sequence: CASSYVGETEAFF. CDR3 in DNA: TGTGCCAGCAGTTACGTCGGGGAGACTGAAGCTTTCTTT.

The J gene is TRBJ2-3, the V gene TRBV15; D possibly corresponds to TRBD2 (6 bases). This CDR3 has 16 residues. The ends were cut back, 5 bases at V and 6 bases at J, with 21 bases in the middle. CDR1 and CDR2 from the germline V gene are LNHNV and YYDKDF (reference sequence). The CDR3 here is CATSGFPGLLTDTQYF. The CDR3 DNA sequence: TGTGCCACCAGCGGATTCCCGGGACTGCTCACGGATACGCAGTATTTT.

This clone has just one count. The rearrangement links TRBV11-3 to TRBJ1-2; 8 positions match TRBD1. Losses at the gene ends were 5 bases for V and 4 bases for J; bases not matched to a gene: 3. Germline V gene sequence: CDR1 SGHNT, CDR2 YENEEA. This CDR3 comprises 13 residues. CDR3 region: CASSTDRGYGYTF. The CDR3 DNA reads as TGTGCCAGCAGCACCGACAGGGGCTATGGCTACACCTTC. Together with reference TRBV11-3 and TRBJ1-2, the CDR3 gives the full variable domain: EAGVVQSPRYKIIEKKQPVAFWCNPISGHNTLYWYLQNLGQGPELLIRYENEEAVDDSQLPKDRFSAERLKGVDSTLKIQPAELGDSAVYLCASSTDRGYGYTFGSGTRLTVV.

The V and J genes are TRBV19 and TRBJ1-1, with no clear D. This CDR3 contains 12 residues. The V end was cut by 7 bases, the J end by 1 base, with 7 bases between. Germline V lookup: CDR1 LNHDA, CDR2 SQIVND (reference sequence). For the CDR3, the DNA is TGTGCCAGTATCCGACAGAACACTGAAGCTTTCTTT. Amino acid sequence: CASIRQNTEAFF.

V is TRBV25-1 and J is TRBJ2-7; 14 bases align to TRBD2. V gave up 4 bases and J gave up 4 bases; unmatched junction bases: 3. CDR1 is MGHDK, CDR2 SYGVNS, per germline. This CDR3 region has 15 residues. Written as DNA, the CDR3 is TGTGCCAGCAGTGGGACTAGCGGGAGGAGGTACGAGCAGTACTTC. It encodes CASSGTSGRRYEQYF.

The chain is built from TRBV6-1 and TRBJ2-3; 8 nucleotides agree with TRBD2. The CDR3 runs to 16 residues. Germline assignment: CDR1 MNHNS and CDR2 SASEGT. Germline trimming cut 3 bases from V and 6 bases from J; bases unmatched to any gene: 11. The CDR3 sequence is CASSDPRGRWRDTQYF. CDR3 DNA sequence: TGTGCCAGCAGTGACCCCCGCGGGAGGTGGCGGGATACGCAGTATTTT.

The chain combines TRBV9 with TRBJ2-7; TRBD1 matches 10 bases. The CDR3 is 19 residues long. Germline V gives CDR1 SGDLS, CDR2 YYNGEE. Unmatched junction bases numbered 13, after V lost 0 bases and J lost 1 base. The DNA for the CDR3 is TGTGCCAGCAGCGTAGCTTTTGGCGAGGGACAGGGGCCGTCCTACGAGCAGTACTTC. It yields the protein CASSVAFGEGQGPSYEQYF.